This T cell receptor beta chain was retrieved from a study of OX40 agonist ivuxolimab in advanced cancers. General study results and limits: At doses 0.1 to 3.0 mg/kg, CD4+ and CD8+ clones expanded. On average, CD8+ T cells showed a greater number of expanded clones than CD4+.

This clone was counted between two and nine times. Its antigen remains unknown. Repertoires were generated with immunoSEQ multiplex PCR, while TCRdb's copy carries only in-frame clones and drops some. The data show about 57,000 clones, 83% seen once. Trimming cost V 0 bases and J 7 bases, with 10 bases left between them. The CDR3 sequence is 13 residues long. In germline, CDR1 is SGHDT, CDR2 YYEEEE. The source was CD4+ or CD8+ T cells sorted from blood, collected in a trial of the OX40 agonist ivuxolimab. The chain carries TRBV5-6 and TRBJ1-1; TRBD1 might be the D (6 bases). The clonotype originates from an adult with an advanced solid tumor such as melanoma, head and neck, liver or kidney cancer. CDR3 protein: CASSLVAGDEAFF. The DNA of the CDR3 is TGTGCCAGCAGCTTGGTTGCAGGGGATGAAGCTTTCTTT. Variable domain in full (rest from reference TRBV5-6 and TRBJ1-1): DAGVTQSPTHLIKTRGQQVTLRCSPKSGHDTVSWYQQALGQGPQFIFQYYEEEERQRGNFPDRFSGHQFPNYSSELNVNALLLGDSALYLCASSLVAGDEAFFGQGTRLTVV.